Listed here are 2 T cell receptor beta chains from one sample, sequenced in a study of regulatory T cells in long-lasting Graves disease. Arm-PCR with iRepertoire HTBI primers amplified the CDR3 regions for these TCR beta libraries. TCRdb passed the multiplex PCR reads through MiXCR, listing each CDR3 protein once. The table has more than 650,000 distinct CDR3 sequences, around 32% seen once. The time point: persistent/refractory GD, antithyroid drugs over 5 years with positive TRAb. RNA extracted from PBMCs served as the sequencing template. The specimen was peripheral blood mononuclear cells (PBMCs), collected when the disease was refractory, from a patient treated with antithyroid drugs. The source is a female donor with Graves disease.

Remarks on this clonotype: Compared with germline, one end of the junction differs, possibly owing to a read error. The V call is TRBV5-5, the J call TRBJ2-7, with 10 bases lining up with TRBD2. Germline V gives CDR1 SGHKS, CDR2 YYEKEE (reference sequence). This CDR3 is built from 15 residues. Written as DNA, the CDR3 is TGTGCCGGCAGCTTGGGATGGACTAGCGGCTACGAGCAGTACTTC. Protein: CAGSLGWTSGYEQYF. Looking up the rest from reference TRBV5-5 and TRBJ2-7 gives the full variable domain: DAGVTQSPTHLIKTRGQQVTLRCSPISGHKSVSWYQQVLGQGPQFIFQYYEKEERGRGNFPDRFSARQFPNYSSELNVNALLLGDSALYLCAGSLGWTSGYEQYFGPGTRLTVT.

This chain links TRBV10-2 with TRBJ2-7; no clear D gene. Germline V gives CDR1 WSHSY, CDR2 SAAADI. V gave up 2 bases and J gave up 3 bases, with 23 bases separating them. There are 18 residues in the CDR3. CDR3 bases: TGCGCCAGCAGTGAGGAGCCACGGATCTCGAGTTCTTGCTACGAGCAGTACTTC. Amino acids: CASSEEPRISSSCYEQYF.